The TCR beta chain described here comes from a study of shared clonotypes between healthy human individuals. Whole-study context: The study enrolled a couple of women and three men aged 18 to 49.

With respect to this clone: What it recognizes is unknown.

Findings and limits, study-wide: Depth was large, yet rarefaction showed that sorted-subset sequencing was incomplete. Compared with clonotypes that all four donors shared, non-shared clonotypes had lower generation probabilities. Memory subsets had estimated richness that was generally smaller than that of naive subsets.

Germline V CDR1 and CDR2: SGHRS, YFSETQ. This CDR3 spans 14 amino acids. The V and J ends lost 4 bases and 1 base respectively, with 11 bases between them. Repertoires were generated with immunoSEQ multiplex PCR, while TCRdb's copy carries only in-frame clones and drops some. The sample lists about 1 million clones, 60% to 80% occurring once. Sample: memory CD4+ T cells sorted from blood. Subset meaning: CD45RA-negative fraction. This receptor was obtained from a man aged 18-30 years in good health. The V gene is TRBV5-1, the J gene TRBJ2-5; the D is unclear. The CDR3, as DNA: TGCGCCAGCAGCGTGGGCAGCCGCCAAGAGACCCAGTACTTC. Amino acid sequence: CASSVGSRQETQYF. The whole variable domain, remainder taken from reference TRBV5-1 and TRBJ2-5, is KAGVTQTPRYLIKTRGQQVTLSCSPISGHRSVSWYQQTPGQGLQFLFEYFSETQRNKGNFPGRFSGRQFSNSRSEMNVSTLELGDSALYLCASSVGSRQETQYFGPGTRLLVL.